The 10 T cell receptor beta chains below come from one sample, sequenced in a study of CD8+ T cells in alopecia areata. The sample's treatment: oral pan-JAK inhibitor, 5-10 mg twice daily. In each case, RNA was isolated and then reverse transcribed into cDNA as the sequencing template. The repertoire was sequenced with immunoSEQ multiplex PCR; TCRdb's copy has only in-frame clones and lacks some. This table holds roughly 200,000 clones, about 48% found once. This specimen was CD8+ T cells sorted from blood, taken at week 24, from a patient treated with tofacitinib. The source of these receptors is a human donor with alopecia areata.

The chain employs TRBV7-2 and TRBJ1-4; 8 bases are a match to TRBD1. The ends lost 5 bases at V and 8 bases at J; junction bases unmatched: 10. Germline CDR1 reads SGHTA; CDR2 reads FQGNSA. The CDR3 contains 15 residues. The CDR3 region has the DNA TGTGCCAGCAGCGCGCGACAGGGGCTGAGGGAAAAACTGTTTTTT. Translated, it gives CASSARQGLREKLFF. The complete variable domain, with remaining parts taken from reference TRBV7-2 and TRBJ1-4, reads GAGVSQSPSNKVTEKGKDVELRCDPISGHTALYWYRQSLGQGLEFLIYFQGNSAPDKSGLPSDRFSAERTGGSVSTLTIQRTQQEDSAVYLCASSARQGLREKLFFGSGTQLSVL.

The rearrangement links TRBV27 to TRBJ1-5; no definite D call. Trimming shortened V by 5 bases and J by 6 bases, and 5 bases separated the two germline ends. The length of the CDR3 is 11 residues. Per germline, CDR1 MNHEY and CDR2 SMNVEV (reference sequence). The CDR3 DNA is TGTGCCAGCAGTACGTCTCAGCCCCAGCATTTT. Its translation: CASSTSQPQHF.

This clone was counted only a few times. The V gene is TRBV4-3, the J gene TRBJ1-5; D not resolved. Trimming removed 0 bases at V and 0 bases at J, with 15 bases between. CDR3 length: 18 residues. Germline V lookup: CDR1 LGHNA, CDR2 YSLEER. The CDR3 here is CASSQDPRQANSNQPQHF. The CDR3 DNA follows: TGCGCCAGCAGCCAAGATCCCAGGCAGGCAAATAGCAATCAGCCCCAGCATTTT.

This clone was counted a few times. This chain links TRBV7-2 with TRBJ2-3, with a possible D match to TRBD1 (7 bases). Germline values: CDR1 SGHTA, CDR2 FQGNSA. The CDR3 spans 14 residues. V lost 3 bases and J 4 bases, leaving 11 bases between the germline ends. DNA for the CDR3: TGTGCCAGCAGCTTCGCAGGGGGGTCAGATACGCAGTATTTT. It codes for CASSFAGGSDTQYF.

This chain links TRBV6-5 with TRBJ2-2, with TRBD1 identical over 10 bases. After removal of 2 bases from V and 6 bases from J, the junction contained 3 bases not matched to a gene. The germline gives CDR1 MNHEY, CDR2 SVGAGI. This CDR3 is 15 amino acids long. DNA for the CDR3: TGTGCCAGCAGTTACCGGGACAGGGGAGCCGGGGAGCTGTTTTTT. Translated: CASSYRDRGAGELFF.

The chain carries TRBV4-3 and TRBJ2-1, with 7 positions matching TRBD2. The CDR3 is 15 amino acids. From germline, CDR1 is LGHNA and CDR2 YSLEER. V was pared by 0 bases and J by 10 bases, with 9 bases of the junction left unmatched. Here the CDR3 reads CASSQDGSGQGEQFF. CDR3 coding DNA: TGCGCCAGCAGCCAAGATGGTAGCGGGCAAGGGGAGCAGTTCTTC.

This chain links TRBV29-1 with TRBJ1-2, with D possibly being TRBD1 (6 bases). CDR1 and CDR2 (germline): SQVTM, ANQGSEA. This CDR3 is 15 amino acids long. V was pared by 6 bases and J by 3 bases, with 20 bases between. The chain's CDR3 is CSVSRAGEGDYGYTF. The CDR3 DNA is TGCAGCGTCTCCCGGGCAGGGGAAGGGGACTATGGCTACACCTTC. The full variable domain, with the rest looked up from reference TRBV29-1 and TRBJ1-2, is SAVISQKPSRDICQRGTSLTIQCQVDSQVTMMFWYRQQPGQSLTLIATANQGSEATYESGFVIDKFPISRPNLTFSTLTVSNMSPEDSSIYLCSVSRAGEGDYGYTFGSGTRLTVV.

The chain employs TRBV4-1 and TRBJ2-2; D not certain. Germline CDR1 and CDR2: MGHRA and YSYEKL. The CDR3 loop spans 12 amino acids. V lost 3 bases and J 5 bases, leaving 4 bases between the germline ends. CDR3 sequence: CASSQRTGELFF. CDR3 nucleotides: TGCGCCAGCAGCCAGAGAACCGGGGAGCTGTTTTTT.

Points on this clone: At one end, the junction sequence differs from germline, possibly due to a read error. At the DNA level, this CDR3 is encoded by other sequences in the same sample as well. V gene TRBV12-5 combines with J gene TRBJ2-6, with D maybe TRBD1 (6 bases). The CDR3 spans 13 residues. Germline CDR1 reads LGHNT; CDR2 reads FRNRAP. The DNA of the CDR3 is TGCGCTAGTGGTTTGGGCAGGGGCAACGTCCTGACTTTC. It is translated as CASGLGRGNVLTF.

This clone has more than one count but fewer than ten. The rearrangement links TRBV6-6 to TRBJ1-2, with D possibly being TRBD1 (5 bases). Looked up from germline, CDR1 is MNHNY and CDR2 is SVGAGI (reference sequence). This CDR3 region has 13 residues. V lost 2 bases to trimming and J lost 4 bases, with 8 bases between them. The CDR3 DNA reads as TGTGCCAGCAGTTACGCAGGGACCTATGGCTACACCTTC. Translated, it gives CASSYAGTYGYTF.